These 30 T cell receptor beta chains came from one sample sequenced in a study of T cells in Graves' hyperthyroidism and ophthalmopathy. RNA transcripts were the template for amplifying TCR beta CDR3 regions. When the TCR CDR3 underwent first-round RT-PCR, the HTBI primer set was used. Each CDR3 protein gets one entry after TCRdb re-called the multiplex PCR reads with MiXCR. The sample yields more than 450,000 distinct CDR3 sequences, around 13% seen once. What was sequenced was blood. The receptors derive from a middle-aged woman with Graves' hyperthyroidism.

V is TRBV14 and J is TRBJ2-2; D is possibly TRBD1 or TRBD2 (5 bases each). The CDR3 runs 17 residues. Trimming left V 2 bases short and J 1 base short, with 14 bases between. Germline V lookup: CDR1 SGHDN, CDR2 FVKESK. DNA of the CDR3: TGTGCCAGCAGCCAAATAGACAGTGGGAGGAACACCGGGGAGCTGTTTTTT. It codes for CASSQIDSGRNTGELFF.

This clonotype was observed many times. CDR3 in amino acids: CASSQGPSGRASTDTQYF. The CDR3 DNA sequence: TGTGCCAGCAGCCAAGGCCCTAGCGGGAGGGCTAGCACAGATACGCAGTATTTT. This chain links TRBV3-1 with TRBJ2-3, with 12 positions matching TRBD2. In germline, CDR1 is LGHDT, CDR2 YNNKEL (reference sequence). The CDR3 length is 18 residues. Trimming cost V 1 base and J 0 bases; bases outside gene matches: 5.

The chain uses TRBV5-1 and TRBJ1-2, with a weak D call TRBD1 (6 bases). CDR3 size: 13 residues. V lost 6 bases to trimming and J lost 7 bases, with 16 bases between them. Germline V gene sequence: CDR1 SGHRS, CDR2 YFSETQ. CDR3 sequence: CASTVAGASGYTF. In nucleotides, the CDR3 is TGCGCCAGCACCGTCGCAGGGGCGAGTGGCTACACCTTC. Supplemented by reference TRBV5-1 and TRBJ1-2, the full variable domain reads KAGVTQTPRYLIKTRGQQVTLSCSPISGHRSVSWYQQTPGQGLQFLFEYFSETQRNKGNFPGRFSGRQFSNSRSEMNVSTLELGDSALYLCASTVAGASGYTFGSGTRLTVV.

This clonotype has a count of ten or more. V gene TRBV11-3 combines with J gene TRBJ1-1, with D possibly TRBD1 on 6 matching bases. Germline loops: CDR1 SGHNT, CDR2 YENEEA. The V and J ends lost 5 bases and 0 bases respectively, with 10 bases between them. The CDR3 is made up of 14 amino acids. The CDR3 sequence: CASSEDSLNTEAFF. The CDR3 DNA sequence: TGTGCCAGCAGCGAGGACAGTTTGAACACTGAAGCTTTCTTT.

This clonotype was seen ten or more times. This chain connects TRBV28 to TRBJ2-1; D uncertain. V was trimmed by 3 bases and J by 0 bases, leaving 9 bases between them. CDR3 length: 15 residues. Germline CDR1 and CDR2: MDHEN and SYDVKM. The CDR3 nucleotides read TGTGCCAGCAGTTTCTTCGCGAGCTCCTACAATGAGCAGTTCTTC. Protein: CASSFFASSYNEQFF.

This clonotype was counted at least ten times. The J gene is TRBJ2-3, the V gene TRBV19, with D tentatively TRBD2 (5 bases). CDR1 LNHDA and CDR2 SQIVND come from the germline V gene (reference sequence). Trimming cost V 7 bases and J 0 bases, with 11 bases left between them. The CDR3 is 14 residues long. Here the CDR3 reads CASKDWESTDTQYF. The CDR3 coding sequence is TGTGCCAGTAAGGATTGGGAGAGCACAGATACGCAGTATTTT.

This clonotype was counted many times. V is TRBV11-2 and J is TRBJ2-5; possible D gene TRBD2, 6 bases. Germline V gene sequence: CDR1 SGHAT, CDR2 FQNNGV. The CDR3 extends over 14 amino acids. Trimming pared 5 bases from V and 2 bases from J, leaving 12 bases between. The CDR3 sequence: CASSPGGLQETQYF. The CDR3 DNA sequence: TGTGCCAGCAGCCCCGGGGGTCTTCAAGAGACCCAGTACTTC.

This chain connects TRBV4-1 to TRBJ2-2; 7 bases agree with TRBD1. J gave up 6 bases and V 3 bases, and 4 bases lay outside the gene matches. This CDR3 contains 14 residues. The germline gives CDR1 MGHRA, CDR2 YSYEKL. The CDR3 coding sequence is TGCGCCAGCAGCCAGATAGGGGGCTCCGGGGAGCTGTTTTTT. It yields the protein CASSQIGGSGELFF.

This clonotype occurred a few times. The chain employs TRBV7-9 and TRBJ2-2; D is ambiguous. Trimming stripped 3 bases from V and 0 bases from J, with 8 bases between. Germline V gene data show CDR1 as SEHNR and CDR2 as FQNEAQ (reference sequence). The CDR3 runs to 15 residues. The CDR3 DNA sequence: TGTGCCAGCAGCTTCGGACGGACGAACACCGGGGAGCTGTTTTTT. Translating it yields CASSFGRTNTGELFF.

The chain uses TRBV20-1 and TRBJ2-3; TRBD2 matches at 13 bases. The CDR3 covers 14 residues. The V and J ends lost 5 bases and 8 bases, in that order; junction bases with no gene match: 7. The V gene's germline CDR1 is DFQATT and CDR2 SNEGSKA (reference sequence). CDR3 bases: TGCAGTGCTTCCACTAGCGGGAGGGCGGGTACGCAGTATTTT. Translation gives CSASTSGRAGTQYF.

The chain is built from TRBV9 and TRBJ2-2, with 7 bases lining up with TRBD1. CDR1 is SGDLS and CDR2 is YYNGEE in the germline V gene. This CDR3 is 14 amino acids long. J gave up 1 base and V 7 bases, and 4 bases lay outside the gene matches. The chain's CDR3 is CASATGWNTGELFF. CDR3 DNA: TGTGCCAGCGCGACAGGGTGGAACACCGGGGAGCTGTTTTTT.

The genes are TRBV24-1 and TRBJ2-1, with TRBD2 matching over 12 bases. The germline V gene encodes CDR1 KGHDR and CDR2 SFDVKD. V was clipped by 3 bases and J by 6 bases; unmatched bases: 11. The CDR3 length is 18 residues. The CDR3 sequence: CATSDRTLGTSGLNEQFF. CDR3 in DNA: TGTGCCACCAGTGATCGCACCCTCGGGACTAGCGGGCTCAATGAGCAGTTCTTC.

A few counts support this clonotype. The V gene is TRBV29-1, the J gene TRBJ2-2, with 8 positions matching TRBD1. From germline, CDR1 is SQVTM and CDR2 ANQGSEA. The CDR3 covers 15 residues. The V segment lost 1 base and the J segment 7 bases; nucleotides outside the gene matches: 8. The CDR3 sequence is CSVEGQGASIGELFF. CDR3 DNA sequence: TGCAGCGTTGAAGGGCAGGGGGCATCTATCGGGGAGCTGTTTTTT.

This chain connects TRBV10-3 to TRBJ2-7; D gene uncertain. This CDR3 is built from 15 residues. The V end was cut by 4 bases, the J end by 2 bases, with 15 bases between. Germline V lookup: CDR1 ENHRY, CDR2 SYGVKD. The CDR3 loop is CAISAGLSFTYEQYF. The CDR3 DNA follows: TGTGCCATCAGTGCAGGATTATCCTTTACCTACGAGCAGTACTTC.

This clonotype was seen only a few times. V and J are TRBV29-1 and TRBJ2-3; 7 bases fit TRBD2. The trim removed 3 bases at V and 1 base at J, leaving 4 bases unmatched. Germline V gene lookup returns CDR1 SQVTM and CDR2 ANQGSEA. CDR3 size: 14 residues. CDR3 residues: CSVERGIGTDTQYF. The CDR3 DNA sequence: TGCAGCGTTGAGCGGGGGATTGGCACAGATACGCAGTATTTT.

This clonotype occurred many times. This chain connects TRBV5-1 to TRBJ1-4; D uncertain. Looked up from germline, CDR1 is SGHRS and CDR2 is YFSETQ. V was trimmed by 4 bases and J by 2 bases, leaving 9 bases between them. This CDR3 is built from 14 residues. CDR3 sequence reads: CASSVPGTNEKLFF. The CDR3 coding sequence is TGCGCCAGCAGCGTACCCGGGACTAATGAAAAACTGTTTTTT.

V usage is TRBV20-1 and J usage is TRBJ2-3; 10 bases align to TRBD1. V gave up 2 bases and J gave up 6 bases; unmatched junction bases: 5. The CDR3 sequence is 14 residues long. CDR1 and CDR2 (germline): DFQATT, SNEGSKA (reference sequence). CDR3 sequence reads: CSARPGTGADTQYF. CDR3 bases: TGCAGTGCTAGACCCGGGACAGGGGCCGATACGCAGTATTTT.

This clonotype was picked up many times. The chain carries TRBV29-1 and TRBJ1-1; 9 bases are a match to TRBD1. Germline CDR1 is SQVTM and CDR2 is ANQGSEA. V dropped 4 bases and J dropped 2; count of bases not matched to a gene: 5. The CDR3 sequence is 14 residues long. CDR3: CSVVDRGINTEAFF. The DNA of the CDR3 is TGCAGCGTTGTGGACAGGGGAATCAACACTGAAGCTTTCTTT. The full variable domain, with the rest looked up from reference TRBV29-1 and TRBJ1-1, is SAVISQKPSRDICQRGTSLTIQCQVDSQVTMMFWYRQQPGQSLTLIATANQGSEATYESGFVIDKFPISRPNLTFSTLTVSNMSPEDSSIYLCSVVDRGINTEAFFGQGTRLTVV.

This clonotype was observed at least ten times. The chain couples TRBV6-2 or TRBV6-3 to TRBJ2-3, with 10 bases identical to TRBD2. V was clipped by 2 bases and J by 8 bases; unmatched bases: 4. The germline gives CDR1 MNHEY, CDR2 SVGEGT. This CDR3 comprises 14 residues. This CDR3 reads CASSYLAGVRTQYF. The CDR3 nucleotides are TGTGCCAGCAGTTACCTAGCGGGAGTCCGTACGCAGTATTTT.

This clonotype was seen at least ten times. The CDR3: CASSLAGYYEQYF. CDR3 nucleotides: TGTGCCAGCAGTTTAGCGGGATACTACGAGCAGTACTTC. V is TRBV28 and J is TRBJ2-7, with D maybe TRBD2 (6 bases). There are 13 residues in the CDR3. In germline, CDR1 is MDHEN, CDR2 SYDVKM. Trimming removed 2 bases at V and 3 bases at J, with 8 bases between.

This clonotype was counted many times. The chain couples TRBV12-3 or TRBV12-4 to TRBJ2-1, with D unclear. CDR3 size: 16 residues. V dropped 3 bases and J dropped 0 bases, with 12 bases sitting between them. The CDR3 sequence is CASSFDHESSYNEQFF. The CDR3, as DNA: TGTGCCAGCAGTTTCGATCACGAGAGCTCCTACAATGAGCAGTTCTTC.

There are a few counts of this clonotype. The CDR3 coding sequence is TGTGCCAGCAGTTTACCTATGGCGGACAATGAGCAGTTCTTC. It translates to CASSLPMADNEQFF. The V and J genes are TRBV6-2 or TRBV6-3 and TRBJ2-1; D unresolved. The CDR3 is 14 amino acids. V lost 4 bases and J lost 5, with 12 bases in between. Germline lookup yields CDR1 MNHEY and CDR2 SVGEGT.

The chain employs TRBV20-1 and TRBJ2-1; the D is unclear. The J call could be wrong; TRBJ2-7 is a better fit for the DNA end. The CDR3 has 13 amino acids. The germline CDR1 and CDR2 sequences are DFQATT and SNEGSKA (reference sequence). The CDR3 nucleotides are TGCAGTGCTAGAGAACTATCCTACAATGAGCAGTACTTC. It encodes CSARELSYNEQYF.

About this clonotype: It may be a read error: a sequence one base away is much more abundant. J is TRBJ2-5 and V is TRBV29-1, with 12 bases fitting TRBD1. The CDR3 sequence is 14 residues long. V trimming: 6 bases; J trimming: 7 bases; junction bases outside the gene matches: 9. The germline CDR1 and CDR2 sequences are SQVTM and ANQGSEA. The CDR3 bases are TGCAGCGTCGCGGGACAGGGGGCGGGTGGGACCCAGTACTTC. Translation: CSVAGQGAGGTQYF.

The chain joins TRBV28 to TRBJ2-6; D not resolved. Germline CDR1 reads MDHEN; CDR2 reads SYDVKM. The CDR3 sequence is 16 residues long. V lost 4 bases and J 0 bases, leaving 10 bases between the germline ends. CDR3 sequence reads: CASSSRPSSGANVLTF. The CDR3 region has the DNA TGTGCCAGCAGTTCGCGACCCAGCTCTGGGGCCAACGTCCTGACTTTC.

In this sample, this clonotype turned up a few times. This chain links TRBV2 with TRBJ2-5, with 7 bases that match TRBD1. The germline gives CDR1 SNHLY, CDR2 FYNNEI. This CDR3 is built from 15 residues. Unmatched junction bases numbered 5, after V lost 4 bases and J lost 0 bases. CDR3 nucleotides: TGTGCCAGCAGTGTAGGGGGCGGATACCAAGAGACCCAGTACTTC. Its translation is CASSVGGGYQETQYF.

This clonotype was counted many times. This rearrangement joins TRBV30 to TRBJ1-1; D is possibly TRBD1 (5 bases). Per the germline V gene, CDR1 is GTSNPN and CDR2 is SVGIG (reference sequence). Trimming took 5 bases from V and 11 from J, leaving 15 bases between them. This CDR3 is built from 11 residues. CDR3 in DNA: TGTGCCTGGGCTCAGGGATCGGTGGCTTTCTTT. This gives the protein CAWAQGSVAFF.

At least ten counts were recorded for this clonotype. The chain recombines TRBV7-2 with TRBJ2-1, with D unresolved. Germline CDR1 reads SGHTA; CDR2 reads FQGNSA. The CDR3 has 14 amino acids. Trimming cost V 5 bases and J 4 bases, with 12 bases left between them. The CDR3 region is CASSPDSIYNEQFF. In DNA form, the CDR3 reads TGTGCCAGCAGCCCCGACTCGATTTACAATGAGCAGTTCTTC.

This clonotype was seen many times. The genes are TRBV7-2 and TRBJ1-1; possible D gene TRBD1, 5 bases. In germline, CDR1 is SGHTA, CDR2 FQGNSA. V lost 2 bases to trimming and J lost 5 bases, with 12 bases between them. The length of the CDR3 is 14 residues. CDR3 in amino acids: CASSLMGTLTEAFF. CDR3 DNA sequence: TGTGCCAGCAGCTTAATGGGGACCCTAACTGAAGCTTTCTTT.

The genes are TRBV11-3 and TRBJ2-1; D may match TRBD1 or TRBD2 (5 bases each). Trimming cost V 5 bases and J 4 bases, with 15 bases left between them. The CDR3 runs 15 residues. Germline-derived CDR1 and CDR2 are SGHNT and YENEEA. This CDR3 is CASSLGVGFYNEQFF. In nucleotides, the CDR3 is TGTGCCAGCAGCCTGGGGGTGGGGTTTTACAATGAGCAGTTCTTC.